Sequencing of this T cell receptor beta chain was carried out in a study of blood T cell repertoires in COVID-19 (TCRdb year 2020). Notes on the research overall: Samples covering the acute and convalescent phases of COVID-19 were provided by collaborators in the United States, Italy and Spain. Sample metadata almost always included a de-identified subject ID, COVID-19 status, age in years and sex. The repertoires were released in a freely available public database meant as a resource for research on the immune response to SARS-CoV-2. Subjects who had been exposed to COVID-19, were actively infected with it, or had recovered from it provided the deeply sampled blood TCRbeta repertoires that made up the dataset. The prospective study material was composed of cDNA or gDNA derived from T cells, B-cell-depleted T cells, or PBMCs. HLA class I and class II types, where available, came from metadata supplied by the sample provider rather than from assay-based typing. The samples were drawn from two sources: the first 160 participants of the ongoing ImmuneRACE study, and 1,200 or so subjects contributed by 6 global collaborators. Paper-wide results and their limitations: The amount of clinical and demographic metadata varied by source and participant and was provided uncurated.

The CDR3 holds 12 amino acids from the cysteine to the phenylalanine. Solely the CDR3 DNA is kept, with 36 bases framed from the first base. Trimming costs V 8 bases and J 6 bases, and their ends lie 8 bases apart. Another Seattle source contributed samples from volunteer blood donors who had recovered from COVID-19. Collaborating institutions collected whole blood in K2EDTA tubes following their own protocols. For TCRbeta analysis, collaborator samples were shipped as frozen whole blood, as isolated PBMCs, or as DNA extracted from either sample type. The immunoSEQ Assay, a bias-controlled multiplex PCR, was used to amplify TCRbeta CDR3 regions from genomic DNA. In the paper's pipeline: Within the assay, amplification of reference gene primers was used to estimate how many nucleated cells each sample contained. To quantify the absolute abundance of each unique TCRbeta CDR3 rearrangement, sequence reads were collapsed and filtered. For each sample, productive Simpson clonality was calculated as the square root of Simpson's diversity index across productive rearrangements. Entries here come from immuneACCESS through TCRdb and include only in-frame sequences with V and J called. Some clones fail to appear in such tables; in the studies checked, an unresolved V gene covers under half of the shortfall, and the cause of the remainder is unknown. V and J calls and clone size are as listed in that table; D and trimming were resolved from the DNA. For this sample the table gives around 150,000 clones, of which about 78% were detected only once. Roughly 9.7% of the sample rests with the top ten.

Only one count was recorded for this clone. No cognate antigen has been identified for it. Base qualities are missing; no much larger clone stands one base away. The sequence derives from a man aged 60 to 69 who had recovered from COVID-19. This receptor chain uses TRBV12-3 or TRBV12-4 and TRBJ1-6, with TRBD1 as a weak D call on 6 bases. The sequenced sample was peripheral blood. The DNA sequence follows: TGTGCCAGCGGCAGGGGTAATTCACCCCTCCACTTT. It is translated as CASGRGNSPLHF.